This T cell receptor (beta chain) derives from a study of T cells in Graves' hyperthyroidism and ophthalmopathy. Amplification of TCR beta CDR3 regions was performed using RNA transcripts as template. Initially, a first-round RT-PCR of the TCR CDR3 employed the HTBI primer set. Via MiXCR, TCRdb re-called the multiplex PCR reads, giving one row per CDR3 protein. The sample carries hundreds of thousands of distinct CDR3 sequences, about 20% recorded once. This clonotype was recorded many times. There are 13 residues in the CDR3. V lost 0 bases and J 8 bases, leaving 13 bases between the germline ends. The V gene's germline CDR1 is GTSNPN and CDR2 SVGIG (reference sequence).

The clonotype comes from a woman aged 18-29 years with Graves' hyperthyroidism. Sequencing was done on a sample of blood. The chain has TRBV30 and TRBJ1-2; D remains ambiguous. In DNA, the CDR3 is TGTGCCTGGAGTGTCCCTCCCCTAAGCGGCTACACCTTC. Translating it yields CAWSVPPLSGYTF.